This T cell receptor beta chain stems from a study of regulatory T cells in long-lasting Graves disease. The study, taken as a whole, reports: Because few samples were included, accuracy may have been lower. Persistent disease preferred TRBV28, TRBJ1-2 and TRBJ2-5.

Germline trimming cut 1 base from V and 2 bases from J; bases unmatched to any gene: 9. The CDR3 sequence is 17 residues long. Per germline, CDR1 MNHNS and CDR2 SASEGT. Time point in this sample: persistent/refractory GD, antithyroid drugs over 5 years with positive TRAb. Preparation of the TCR library used RNA extracted from PBMCs. Graves' disease diagnosis relied on American Thyroid Association guidelines. Note on this clonotype: Its target is unknown.

iRepertoire HTBI primers and Arm-PCR of CDR3 regions built TCR beta libraries. In the source study's methods: Identification across samples found some 60 TRBV and roughly 13 TRBJ segments. Using its own MiXCR run on the multiplex PCR reads, TCRdb lists one record per CDR3 protein. Clone size and V and J calls follow TCRdb, not the original study. The sample holds some 470,000 distinct CDR3 sequences; roughly 21% are singletons and the top ten take about 7%. The rearrangement joins TRBV6-1 to TRBJ2-5, with 8 bases lining up with TRBD2. This clonotype was obtained from a female donor with Graves disease. This specimen consisted of peripheral blood mononuclear cells (PBMCs), obtained when the disease was refractory, from a patient treated with antithyroid drugs. As DNA, the CDR3 is TGTGCCAGCAGTGAAGGCGGCCTAGCGGGCGCTCAAGAGACCCAGTACTTC. Residues: CASSEGGLAGAQETQYF.